Included here is one T cell receptor beta chain sequence, with context. Its cognate antigen has yet to be identified. No base-level quality is on record; no much larger clone is a single base apart. This record comes from a study of control samples from healthy donors and cancer patients (dated by TCRdb to the early 2020s). The library came from the immunoSEQ multiplex PCR assay. This immuneACCESS table, as held by TCRdb, lists in-frame sequences with V and J called but not all clones. Of the missing ones, under half trace to an unresolved V gene in checked studies; the others have no known cause. This sample comprises about 59,000 clones, 92% of them detected only once. Clones ranked in the top ten supply 1.7% of the sample. Including cysteine and phenylalanine, the CDR3 has 14 amino acids. Only CDR3 DNA remains: 42 bases, in frame from the first base. V sheds 1 base and J sheds 6 bases, leaving 10 bases between their ends.

The sequenced sample was PBMCs. The chain uses TRBV5-7 and TRBJ2-2; the best D guess is TRBD2, with 6 bases matching. TRBV5-7 is an ORF, with its function uncertain. The TCR comes from a man between 35 and 55 years old with colorectal cancer. The CDR3 sequence is CASSLRGVPGELFF. The DNA sequence reads TGTGCCAGCAGCTTGCGCGGGGTACCCGGGGAGCTGTTTTTT.